The 27 T cell receptor beta chains below were found in one sample sequenced in a study of response to subunit inactivated influenza vaccine. TCRdb re-analysed the RT-PCR reads in MiXCR, keeping a single row per CDR3 protein. The data hold hundreds of thousands of distinct CDR3 sequences, with less than 10% observed a single time. The material sequenced was PBMCs from blood, taken roughly 24 months after vaccination. Receptors were obtained from a man aged 50-75 years who received an inactivated influenza vaccine.

The chain uses TRBV5-1 and TRBJ2-5; 7 nucleotides line up with TRBD2. CDR3 length equals 15 residues. Germline V gene lookup returns CDR1 SGHRS and CDR2 YFSETQ. The ends lost 0 bases at V and 6 bases at J; junction bases unmatched: 8. CDR3: CASSLDVGGPKTQYF. For the CDR3, the DNA is TGCGCCAGCAGCTTGGATGTGGGAGGGCCAAAGACCCAGTACTTC.

This chain joins TRBV20-1 and TRBJ2-5; tentative D call: TRBD2 (6 bases). The CDR3 totals 13 residues. The germline V gene encodes CDR1 DFQATT and CDR2 SNEGSKA (reference sequence). V gave up 6 bases and J gave up 5 bases, with 16 bases separating them. The DNA for the CDR3 is TGCAGTGCATCCGGGCGGCTAGCGGAGACCCAGTACTTC. This codes for CSASGRLAETQYF.

The chain is built from TRBV7-9 and TRBJ2-2; a possible D gene is TRBD1 (6 bases). Per the germline V gene, CDR1 is SEHNR and CDR2 is FQNEAQ (reference sequence). V was trimmed by 2 bases and J by 5 bases, leaving 9 bases between them. This CDR3 region has 14 residues. Written as DNA, the CDR3 is TGTGCCAGCAGCTTAACCGACAGGACCGGGGAGCTGTTTTTT. Its translation is CASSLTDRTGELFF.

The sample holds many counts of this clonotype. This chain joins TRBV5-5 and TRBJ2-5; perhaps TRBD2 as D (5 bases). The CDR3 runs 16 residues. The V gene lost 1 base and the J gene lost 5 bases, with 18 bases spanning the gap. Germline V gene lookup returns CDR1 SGHKS and CDR2 YYEKEE (reference sequence). As DNA, the CDR3 is TGTGCCAGCAGCTTGTTTAGTGTCGGGATGGGGGAGACCCAGTACTTC. Its protein product is CASSLFSVGMGETQYF. The full variable domain, its missing parts supplied by reference TRBV5-5 and TRBJ2-5, is DAGVTQSPTHLIKTRGQQVTLRCSPISGHKSVSWYQQVLGQGPQFIFQYYEKEERGRGNFPDRFSARQFPNYSSELNVNALLLGDSALYLCASSLFSVGMGETQYFGPGTRLLVL.

This clonotype was recorded at least ten times. The CDR3: CASSRIGETQYF. The CDR3 DNA is TGTGCCAGCAGCCGTATCGGAGAGACCCAGTACTTC. The gene calls are TRBV7-9 and TRBJ2-5; D not certain. Germline CDR1 reads SEHNR; CDR2 reads FQNEAQ (reference sequence). The CDR3 consists of 12 residues. Trimming removed 5 bases from V and 4 bases from J, with 8 bases in between.

This clonotype was detected ten times or more. The chain joins TRBV28 to TRBJ1-2, with TRBD1 matching 8 bases. CDR3 length: 12 residues. Germline-derived CDR1 and CDR2 are MDHEN and SYDVKM. V lost 7 bases and J lost 5; bases outside the gene matches: 3. CDR3 nucleotide sequence: TGTGCCAGCACGGACAGGGAGTATGGCTACACCTTC. It translates to CASTDREYGYTF.

This clonotype was observed at least ten times. The chain has TRBV5-5 and TRBJ2-1; D remains unclear. CDR3 length equals 13 residues. V shed 0 bases and J shed 6 bases, with 7 bases lying between them. Germline V gene lookup returns CDR1 SGHKS and CDR2 YYEKEE (reference sequence). In DNA form, the CDR3 reads TGTGCCAGCAGCTTGGGACCCAGCAATGAGCAGTTCTTC. Residues: CASSLGPSNEQFF.

This sequence joins TRBV7-2 and TRBJ2-7, with D perhaps TRBD2 (5 bases). Trimming removed 4 bases at V and 3 bases at J, with 10 bases between. The germline V gene encodes CDR1 SGHTA and CDR2 FQGNSA. The CDR3 sequence is 13 residues long. The CDR3 region has the DNA TGTGCCAGCAGCTGGGAGTGGGGCTACGAGCAGTACTTC. It specifies CASSWEWGYEQYF.

This clonotype was seen only a few times. This chain uses TRBV5-1 with TRBJ2-2; D remains ambiguous. V lost 0 bases and J lost 6, with 6 bases in between. The CDR3 is 13 residues long. The germline CDR1 and CDR2 sequences are SGHRS and YFSETQ. The chain's CDR3 is CASSLEESGELFF. CDR3 coding DNA: TGCGCCAGCAGCTTGGAGGAGTCCGGGGAGCTGTTTTTT.

This clonotype was recorded a few times. The chain has TRBV7-8 and TRBJ2-3; 10 bases are a match to TRBD2. The trim removed 5 bases at V and 10 bases at J, leaving 21 bases unmatched. The germline V gene has CDR1 SGHVS and CDR2 FQNEAQ. The CDR3 is made up of 18 amino acids. The CDR3 bases are TGTGCCAGCAGCGACCGGATCGCGGGGGGGCTAGCGGGAGTGGCGCAGTATTTT. Amino acids: CASSDRIAGGLAGVAQYF. Drawing the rest from reference TRBV7-8 and TRBJ2-3, the complete variable domain is GAGVSQSPRYKVAKRGQDVALRCDPISGHVSLFWYQQALGQGPEFLTYFQNEAQLDKSGLPSDRFFAERPEGSVSTLKIQRTQQEDSAVYLCASSDRIAGGLAGVAQYFGPGTRLTVL.

CDR3 sequence: CSVVEGDTQYF. The CDR3 DNA is TGCAGCGTGGTTGAGGGAGATACGCAGTATTTT. The chain recombines TRBV29-1 with TRBJ2-3; D might be TRBD2 (5 bases). The CDR3 is 11 amino acids. CDR1 is SQVTM and CDR2 is ANQGSEA in the germline V gene. V shed 6 bases and J shed 5 bases, with 9 bases lying between them.

V is TRBV20-1 and J is TRBJ1-6; 10 bases fit TRBD1. This CDR3 region has 17 residues. Germline CDR1 DFQATT, CDR2 SNEGSKA (reference sequence). Trimming at V came to 0 bases and at J to 4 bases, leaving 6 bases not matched to a gene. This CDR3 reads CSARDPGQGSYNSPLHF. Here the CDR3 DNA reads TGCAGTGCTAGAGATCCGGGACAGGGGAGTTATAATTCACCCCTCCACTTT.

This rearrangement joins TRBV29-1 to TRBJ1-5; D not resolved. The CDR3 consists of 13 residues. V lost 2 bases to trimming and J lost 9 bases, with 14 bases between them. Germline CDR1 is SQVTM and CDR2 is ANQGSEA. In nucleotides, the CDR3 is TGCAGCGTTGAAATCGCAGGCTCTGGGCCCCAGCATTTT. Translated, it gives CSVEIAGSGPQHF.

This clonotype has a handful of counts. The chain couples TRBV29-1 to TRBJ1-2; the D is unclear. Per the germline V gene, CDR1 is SQVTM and CDR2 is ANQGSEA. This CDR3 has 11 residues. V was cut by 5 bases and J by 7 bases, with 11 bases left in between. The CDR3 is CSVRISSGYTF. CDR3 bases: TGCAGCGTTCGAATCTCCTCTGGCTACACCTTC.

This clonotype showed up just a few times. The J gene is TRBJ1-1, the V gene TRBV20-1; TRBD1 might be the D (6 bases). Germline V gives CDR1 DFQATT, CDR2 SNEGSKA (reference sequence). The CDR3 is 14 residues long. Deletions cut 0 bases from V and 5 bases from J, with 13 bases between. The CDR3 DNA is TGCAGTGCTAGAGATTACGGGGGCTATACTGAAGCTTTCTTT. Its translation is CSARDYGGYTEAFF.

This clonotype was picked up many times. The rearrangement uses TRBV7-6 and TRBJ2-1; unclear D gene. CDR1 and CDR2 from the germline V gene are SGHVS and FNYEAQ. The CDR3 totals 15 residues. The V end lost 1 base, the J end lost 0 bases, and 7 bases lay between the germline ends. CDR3 coding DNA: TGTGCCAGCAGCTTAGGGCACAGCTCCTACAATGAGCAGTTCTTC. Encoded protein: CASSLGHSSYNEQFF. Complete variable domain (other parts from reference TRBV7-6 and TRBJ2-1): GAGVSQSPRYKVTKRGQDVALRCDPISGHVSLYWYRQALGQGPEFLTYFNYEAQQDKSGLPNDRFSAERPEGSISTLTIQRTEQRDSAMYRCASSLGHSSYNEQFFGPGTRLTVL.

This clonotype was seen a handful of times. The chain employs TRBV12-3 or TRBV12-4 and TRBJ1-2; 9 bases line up with TRBD1. This CDR3 is built from 14 residues. Trimming took 5 bases from V and 8 from J; bases not matched to a gene: 9. CDR3 in amino acids: CASSPTGQGSGYTF. The DNA for the CDR3 is TGTGCCAGCAGTCCGACGGGACAGGGCTCGGGCTACACCTTC.

This clonotype has a handful of counts. The CDR3 sequence is CSTYRRLAKNIQYF. CDR3 coding DNA: TGCAGTACATATAGACGGCTAGCCAAAAACATTCAGTACTTC. The genes are TRBV20-1 and TRBJ2-4, with D unclear. Germline loops: CDR1 DFQATT, CDR2 SNEGSKA (reference sequence). This CDR3 region has 14 residues. The germline V and J ends were trimmed by 8 bases and 0 bases, with 14 bases remaining between them.

This clonotype was picked up a small number of times. J is TRBJ2-5 and V is TRBV20-1; D call uncertain. Per germline, CDR1 DFQATT and CDR2 SNEGSKA (reference sequence). Trimming shortened V by 1 base and J by 1 base, and 10 bases separated the two germline ends. This CDR3 contains 14 residues. In DNA, the CDR3 is TGCAGTGCTAGAGTCAGAGGTCCCCAAGAGACCCAGTACTTC. Its protein is CSARVRGPQETQYF.

The CDR3 nucleotides read TGTGCCAGCACCCCCATTTCGGGACTGATGATCACAGATACGCAGTATTTT. Translating it yields CASTPISGLMITDTQYF. This chain connects TRBV7-2 to TRBJ2-3; weak D call: TRBD2 (6 bases). V lost 7 bases, J lost 2 bases, and 22 bases lay in between. From germline, CDR1 is SGHTA and CDR2 FQGNSA. This CDR3 spans 17 amino acids. The entire variable domain, with the rest obtained from reference TRBV7-2 and TRBJ2-3, is as follows: GAGVSQSPSNKVTEKGKDVELRCDPISGHTALYWYRQSLGQGLEFLIYFQGNSAPDKSGLPSDRFSAERTGGSVSTLTIQRTQQEDSAVYLCASTPISGLMITDTQYFGPGTRLTVL.

In this sample, this clonotype turned up a few times. The chain links TRBV7-8 to TRBJ1-2; 9 bases agree with TRBD1. This CDR3 has 15 residues. J was trimmed by 7 bases and V by 4 bases; bases with no gene match: 10. CDR1 and CDR2 from the germline V gene are SGHVS and FQNEAQ. The CDR3 nucleotides read TGTGCCAGCAGCTCCTCCCGGGACAGGGACGGTGGCTACACCTTC. Translation gives CASSSSRDRDGGYTF.

The chain recombines TRBV5-1 with TRBJ2-7; no definite D call. Germline V lookup: CDR1 SGHRS, CDR2 YFSETQ. Trimming removed 2 bases from V and 3 bases from J, with 18 bases in between. There are 16 residues in the CDR3. The CDR3 DNA reads as TGCGCCAGCAGCTTAACGCCCGGAAACCCCCTCTACGAGCAGTACTTC. This translates into CASSLTPGNPLYEQYF.

The rearrangement joins TRBV10-3 to TRBJ2-3; D is uncertain. The CDR3 has 13 amino acids. The V gene's germline CDR1 is ENHRY and CDR2 SYGVKD. V shed 7 bases and J shed 4 bases, with 12 bases lying between them. This CDR3 reads CAIKASQSDTQYF. CDR3 coding DNA: TGTGCCATCAAGGCTAGTCAGTCAGATACGCAGTATTTT.

This clonotype was observed many times. J is TRBJ2-1 and V is TRBV7-8, with D possibly matching TRBD2 (5 bases). The V end lost 5 bases, the J end lost 4 bases, and 21 bases lay between the germline ends. CDR1 and CDR2 (germline): SGHVS, FQNEAQ. The CDR3 is made up of 17 amino acids. CDR3 coding DNA: TGTGCCAGCAGCCTACCTTTGAGACTACGTACTTACAATGAGCAGTTCTTC. This gives the protein CASSLPLRLRTYNEQFF.

This clonotype was found a few times. The chain couples TRBV12-3 or TRBV12-4 to TRBJ2-5; D could derive from TRBD1 or TRBD2 (5 bases each). The CDR3 is 14 amino acids. The V and J ends lost 2 bases and 5 bases respectively, with 12 bases between them. CDR3 amino acids: CASSLTTAEETQYF. Written as DNA, the CDR3 is TGTGCCAGCAGTTTAACGACAGCGGAGGAGACCCAGTACTTC.

The V and J genes are TRBV7-9 and TRBJ2-7, with TRBD1 identical over 7 bases. Germline V gene data show CDR1 as SEHNR and CDR2 as FQNEAQ (reference sequence). V was pared by 5 bases and J by 2 bases, with 15 bases of the junction left unmatched. The CDR3 is 17 residues long. CDR3 nucleotide sequence: TGTGCCAGCAGCCGCCCCCCCGCGAGGGGGCTAACCTACGAGCAGTACTTC. It is translated as CASSRPPARGLTYEQYF.

The table lists this clonotype with many counts. CDR3 sequence: CASSLSGLSAPQGYEQYF. DNA for the CDR3: TGTGCCAGCAGTTTATCCGGTTTGTCAGCCCCTCAGGGGTACGAGCAGTACTTC. This chain links TRBV28 with TRBJ2-7; tentatively, D is TRBD1 (6 bases). The CDR3 is 18 amino acids. The V end lost 1 base, the J end lost 4 bases, and 23 bases lay between the germline ends. CDR1 is MDHEN and CDR2 is SYDVKM in the germline V gene.